Listed below are T cell receptor beta chains from one sample, sequenced in a study of blood T cell repertoires in COVID-19. Assay: immunoSEQ multiplex PCR; the TCRdb copy retains only in-frame clones and omits some. The profile shows around 130,000 clones, 65% to 85% of them singletons. Sequenced: peripheral blood. Receptors originate from a woman older than 75 with acute or convalescent COVID-19. The CDR3 runs from the conserved cysteine through the conserved F or W. Each record gives: D gene, V gene, clone size, J gene, CDR3 protein, CDR3 DNA. The D gene is left open where the match is weak. Clone size is stated in some rows and not others, as once, few, many or a class when expanded.

TRBD1	TRBV7-7	NA	TRBJ2-2	CASSLGGGTGELFF	TGTGCTAGCAGCCTAGGGGGCGGCACCGGGGAGCTGTTTTTT
TRBD1	TRBV5-4	NA	TRBJ1-1	CASSLVRGTGVTEAFF	TGTGCCAGCAGCTTGGTTCGTGGGACAGGGGTGACTGAAGCTTTCTTT
TRBD1	TRBV18	NA	TRBJ1-1	CASSPTGGGTEAFF	TGTGCCAGCTCACCGACAGGGGGAGGCACTGAAGCTTTCTTT
TRBD2	TRBV18	NA	TRBJ2-7	CASLASGRSTYEQYF	TGTGCCAGCTTAGCTAGCGGGAGGTCAACCTACGAGCAGTACTTC
NA	TRBV9	once	TRBJ1-3	CASSAHSTVSGNTIYF	TGTGCCAGCAGCGCTCACTCGACAGTTTCTGGAAACACCATATATTTT
TRBD2	TRBV15	NA	TRBJ2-5	CATSRDLGGGAGETQYF	TGTGCCACCAGCAGAGATCTTGGCGGGGGGGCCGGAGAGACCCAGTACTTC
NA	TRBV7-2	once	TRBJ1-2	CASSSPRLTPGHSIGYTF	TGTGCCAGCAGCTCCCCTCGGCTGACCCCGGGACACTCCATTGGCTACACCTTC
NA	TRBV7-2	NA	TRBJ2-5	CASSWGRGETQYF	TGTGCCAGCAGCTGGGGTCGGGGAGAGACCCAGTACTTC
TRBD2	TRBV18	NA	TRBJ2-5	CASSPVMAGEETQYF	TGTGCCAGCTCACCAGTTATGGCGGGGGAAGAGACCCAGTACTTC
TRBD1	TRBV6-1	once	TRBJ2-6	CASSDRGGTGANVLTF	TGTGCCAGCAGTGACCGAGGGGGCACTGGGGCCAACGTCCTGACTTTC
NA	TRBV7-9	NA	TRBJ2-5	CASSLTVQETQYF	TGTGCCAGCAGCTTAACGGTCCAAGAGACCCAGTACTTC
TRBD2	TRBV6-4	NA	TRBJ2-1	CASSPGLAAYNEQFF	TGTGCCAGCAGCCCGGGACTAGCGGCGTACAATGAGCAGTTCTTC
TRBD1	TRBV6-2/TRBV6-3	once	TRBJ2-3	CASSLHYLDRGRGSTDTQYF	TGTGCCAGCAGCCTACACTATCTTGACAGGGGGCGGGGGAGCACAGATACGCAGTATTTT
TRBD1	TRBV28	NA	TRBJ2-2	CASIRGQGNTGELFF	TGTGCCAGCATCCGAGGACAGGGGAACACCGGGGAGCTGTTTTTT
NA	TRBV12-3/TRBV12-4	once	TRBJ1-2	CASSHTGIYGYTF	TGTGCCAGCAGCCACACAGGGATCTATGGCTACACCTTC
NA	TRBV27	NA	TRBJ2-5	CASSHSGGETQYF	TGTGCCAGCAGTCACAGCGGCGGGGAGACCCAGTACTTC
TRBD1	TRBV7-9	NA	TRBJ1-1	CASSRDRMNTEAFF	TGTGCCAGCAGCAGGGACAGGATGAACACTGAAGCTTTCTTT
TRBD1	TRBV19	NA	TRBJ1-2	CASGAGGAQVYGYTF	TGTGCCAGTGGGGCAGGGGGCGCCCAAGTGTATGGCTACACCTTC
TRBD1	TRBV19	once	TRBJ2-7	CASRAGTGSYEQYF	TGTGCCAGTAGGGCCGGGACAGGTTCCTACGAGCAGTACTTC
NA	TRBV9	NA	TRBJ1-4	CASSPSGGEKLFF	TGTGCCAGCAGCCCTAGCGGCGGTGAAAAACTGTTTTTT
NA	TRBV19	NA	TRBJ1-5	CASSIVPPGRGVNQPQHF	TGTGCCAGTAGTATAGTACCTCCCGGCAGGGGCGTCAATCAGCCCCAGCATTTT
TRBD2	TRBV7-9	NA	TRBJ2-3	CASSLGAGGPLVGTDTQYF	TGTGCCAGCAGCTTAGGGGCGGGAGGGCCGTTAGTCGGCACAGATACGCAGTATTTT
NA	TRBV5-6	NA	TRBJ2-1	CASSFLWDTGGYNEQFF	TGTGCCAGCAGCTTTCTGTGGGACACCGGAGGCTACAATGAGCAGTTCTTC
NA	TRBV3-1/TRBV3-2	NA	TRBJ1-1	CASSQGYRSEGAFF	TGTGCCAGCAGCCAAGGGTACCGGTCGGAGGGGGCTTTCTTT
TRBD1	TRBV5-4	NA	TRBJ1-1	CASSLQGARNTEAFF	TGTGCCAGCAGCTTACAGGGGGCTAGGAACACTGAAGCTTTCTTT
NA	TRBV4-1	few	TRBJ2-7	CASSYGGRSYF	TGCGCCAGCAGCTACGGGGGACGCTCCTACTTC
NA	TRBV4-1	NA	TRBJ2-5	CASSPVGEGVEQETQYF	TGCGCCAGCAGCCCGGTCGGCGAGGGAGTGGAGCAAGAGACCCAGTACTTC
TRBD1	TRBV6-2/TRBV6-3	NA	TRBJ1-5	CASSWGRQGSNQPQHF	TGTGCCAGCAGTTGGGGTCGACAGGGCAGCAATCAGCCCCAGCATTTT
TRBD1	TRBV5-1	NA	TRBJ1-4	CASSWGQGGEKLFF	TGCGCCAGCAGCTGGGGACAGGGTGGTGAAAAACTGTTTTTT
TRBD1	TRBV3-1/TRBV3-2	few	TRBJ2-7	CAFSSGQGYEQYF	TGTGCCTTCTCCTCCGGACAGGGCTACGAGCAGTACTTC
TRBD1	TRBV7-9	NA	TRBJ1-4	CASSLTGGYEKLFF	TGTGCCAGCAGCTTAACAGGGGGATACGAAAAACTGTTTTTT
TRBD1	TRBV4-3	NA	TRBJ1-1	CASSQQGGQGSAFF	TGCGCCAGCAGCCAACAAGGGGGACAGGGTTCAGCTTTCTTT